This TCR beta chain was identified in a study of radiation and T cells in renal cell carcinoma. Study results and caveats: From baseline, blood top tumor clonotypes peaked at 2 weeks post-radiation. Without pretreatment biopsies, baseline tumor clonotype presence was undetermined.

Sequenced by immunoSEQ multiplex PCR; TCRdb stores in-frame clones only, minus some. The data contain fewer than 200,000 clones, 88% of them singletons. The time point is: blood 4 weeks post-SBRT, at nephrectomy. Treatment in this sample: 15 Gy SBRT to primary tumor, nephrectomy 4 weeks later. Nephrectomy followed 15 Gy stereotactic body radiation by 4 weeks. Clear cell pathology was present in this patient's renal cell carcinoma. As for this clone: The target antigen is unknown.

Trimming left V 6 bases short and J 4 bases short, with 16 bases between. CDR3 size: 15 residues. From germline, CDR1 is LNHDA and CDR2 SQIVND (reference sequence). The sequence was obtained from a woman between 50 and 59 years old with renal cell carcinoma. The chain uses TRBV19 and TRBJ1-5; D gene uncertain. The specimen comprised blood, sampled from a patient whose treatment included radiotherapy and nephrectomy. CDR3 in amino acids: CASRMDPASNQPQHF. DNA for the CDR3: TGTGCCAGTAGAATGGATCCGGCCTCAAATCAGCCCCAGCATTTT.